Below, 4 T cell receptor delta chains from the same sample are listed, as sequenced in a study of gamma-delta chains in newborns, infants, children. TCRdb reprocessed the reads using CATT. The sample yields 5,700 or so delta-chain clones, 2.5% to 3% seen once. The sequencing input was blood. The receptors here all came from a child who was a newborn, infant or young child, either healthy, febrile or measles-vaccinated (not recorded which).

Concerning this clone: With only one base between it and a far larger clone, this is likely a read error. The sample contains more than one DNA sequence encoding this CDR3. This CDR3 is CACDTVLGDSWDTRQMFF. The CDR3 DNA reads TGTGCCTGCGACACCGTACTGGGGGACTCCTGGGACACCCGACAGATGTTTTTC. The chain uses TRDV2 and TRDJ3, with 9 bases that match TRDD3. The CDR3 contains 18 residues. Germline V gives CDR1 GEAIGNYY, CDR2 EKD.

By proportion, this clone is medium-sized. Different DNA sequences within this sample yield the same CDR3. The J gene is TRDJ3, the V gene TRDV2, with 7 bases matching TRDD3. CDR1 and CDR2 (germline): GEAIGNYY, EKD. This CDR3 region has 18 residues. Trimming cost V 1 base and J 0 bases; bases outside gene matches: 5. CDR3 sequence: CACDTGDFVSWDTRQMFF. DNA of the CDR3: TGTGCCTGTGACACGGGGGATTTCGTCTCCTGGGACACCCGACAGATGTTTTTC.

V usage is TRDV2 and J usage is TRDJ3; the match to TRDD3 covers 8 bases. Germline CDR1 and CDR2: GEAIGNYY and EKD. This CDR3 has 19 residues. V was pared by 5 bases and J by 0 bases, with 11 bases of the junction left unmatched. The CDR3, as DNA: TGTGCCTGTGTGGCTTACTGGGGGGGTAGCTCCTGGGACACCCGACAGATGTTTTTC. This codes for CACVAYWGGSSWDTRQMFF.

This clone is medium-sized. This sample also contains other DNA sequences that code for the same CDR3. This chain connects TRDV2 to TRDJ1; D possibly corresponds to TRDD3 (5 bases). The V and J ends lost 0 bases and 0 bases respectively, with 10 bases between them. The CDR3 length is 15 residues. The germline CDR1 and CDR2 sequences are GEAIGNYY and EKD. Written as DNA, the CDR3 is TGTGCCTGTGACACCGTGGGATTGTACACCGATAAACTCATCTTT. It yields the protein CACDTVGLYTDKLIF.